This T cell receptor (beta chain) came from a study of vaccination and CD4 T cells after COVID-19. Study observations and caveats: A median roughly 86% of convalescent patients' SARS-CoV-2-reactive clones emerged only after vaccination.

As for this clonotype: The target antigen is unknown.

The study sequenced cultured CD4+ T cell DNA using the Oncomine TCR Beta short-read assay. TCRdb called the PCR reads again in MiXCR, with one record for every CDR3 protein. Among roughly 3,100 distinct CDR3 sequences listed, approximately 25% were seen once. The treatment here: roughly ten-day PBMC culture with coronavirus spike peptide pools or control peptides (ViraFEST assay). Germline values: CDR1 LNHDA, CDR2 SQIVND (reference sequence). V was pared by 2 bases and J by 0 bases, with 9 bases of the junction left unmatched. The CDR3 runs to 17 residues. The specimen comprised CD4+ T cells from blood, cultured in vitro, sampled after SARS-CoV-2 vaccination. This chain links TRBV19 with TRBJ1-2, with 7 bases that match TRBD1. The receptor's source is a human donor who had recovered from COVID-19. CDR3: CASSIWGSTGANYGYTF. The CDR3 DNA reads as TGTGCCAGTAGTATATGGGGGTCTACAGGGGCTAACTATGGCTACACCTTC.